This T cell receptor (beta chain) was obtained from a study of blood T cell repertoires in COVID-19. Study information: Samples taken during acute and convalescent COVID-19 were collected in the United States, Italy and Spain.

Between the trimmed V and J ends, which lost 5 bases and 7 bases, there was a span of 9 bases. This CDR3 comprises 12 residues. Germline loops: CDR1 MNHEY, CDR2 SVGAGI. Participant ages covered roughly 18 to 89 years across about two dozen US areas. As originally analysed: Reference gene primer amplification yielded estimated nucleated cell counts. Assay used: immunoSEQ multiplex PCR; TCRdb lists only in-frame clones, some missing. From that table come the V and J calls and clone size; the DNA was used to work out D and trimming. The table shows approximately 300,000 clones, with roughly 87% occurring only once.

The J gene is TRBJ1-5, the V gene TRBV6-5; D is undetermined. The sequenced sample was PBMCs or T cells enriched from blood (not recorded which). The clonotype was recovered from a woman aged 30 to 39 who had recovered from COVID-19. This chain's CDR3 is CASSTTRQPQHF. The DNA of the CDR3 is TGTGCCAGCAGTACCACTAGGCAGCCCCAGCATTTT.